This paragraph reports one TCR beta chain. This record belongs to a study of blood T cell repertoires in COVID-19. At the level of the study: Samples of COVID-19 (acute and convalescent) were obtained from the United States, Italy and Spain. The analysed material was cDNA or gDNA that came from T cells, B-cell-depleted T cells, or PBMCs.

Enrolled during active infection, Seattle patients were then followed longitudinally. Original handling: By means of reference gene primer amplification, nucleated cell counts were estimated. Sequencing used immunoSEQ multiplex PCR; TCRdb keeps in-frame clones, though not all of them. The V and J calls and clone size come from that table; D and trimming were worked out from the DNA. The sample lists about 250,000 clones, roughly 86% occurring once. The sample consisted of peripheral blood. This receptor was obtained from a woman of 80 years or more with COVID-19, enrolled during active disease.

The CDR3 nucleotides read TGTGCCAGCTCCCGGGACAGGGTTAGCAATGAGCAGTTCTTC. Translation gives CASSRDRVSNEQFF. The genes are TRBV7-3 and TRBJ2-1; TRBD1 agrees at 9 bases. The V segment lost 8 bases and the J segment 6 bases; nucleotides outside the gene matches: 8. The CDR3 is 14 residues long. Germline V gene sequence: CDR1 SGHTA, CDR2 FQGTGA. The full variable domain, completed using reference TRBV7-3 and TRBJ2-1, is GAGVSQTPSNKVTEKGKYVELRCDPISGHTALYWYRQSLGQGPEFLIYFQGTGAADDSGLPNDRFFAVRPEGSVSTLKIQRTERGDSAVYLCASSRDRVSNEQFFGPGTRLTVL.